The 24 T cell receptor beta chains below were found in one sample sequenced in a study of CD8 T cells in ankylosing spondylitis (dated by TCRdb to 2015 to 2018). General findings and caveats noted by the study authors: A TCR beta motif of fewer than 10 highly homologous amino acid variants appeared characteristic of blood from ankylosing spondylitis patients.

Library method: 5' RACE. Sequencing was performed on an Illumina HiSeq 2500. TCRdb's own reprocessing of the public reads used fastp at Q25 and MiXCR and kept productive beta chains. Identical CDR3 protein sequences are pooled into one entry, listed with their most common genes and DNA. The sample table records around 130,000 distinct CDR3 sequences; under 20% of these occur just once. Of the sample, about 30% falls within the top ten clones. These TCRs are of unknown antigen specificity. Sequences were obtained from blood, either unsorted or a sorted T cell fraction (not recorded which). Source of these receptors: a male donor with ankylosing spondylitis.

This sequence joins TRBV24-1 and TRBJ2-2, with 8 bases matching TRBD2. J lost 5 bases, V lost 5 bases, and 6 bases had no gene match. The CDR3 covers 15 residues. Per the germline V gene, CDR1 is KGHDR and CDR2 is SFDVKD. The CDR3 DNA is TGTGCCACCAGTGGCGCGGGAGGAGGTACCGGGGAGCTGTTTTTT. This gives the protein CATSGAGGGTGELFF.

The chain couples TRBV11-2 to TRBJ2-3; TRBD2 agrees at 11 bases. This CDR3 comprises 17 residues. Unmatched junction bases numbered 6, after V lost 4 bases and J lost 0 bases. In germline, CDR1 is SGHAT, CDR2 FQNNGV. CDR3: CASSYGTSGHSTDTQYF. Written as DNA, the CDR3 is TGTGCCAGCAGCTACGGGACTAGCGGTCATAGCACAGATACGCAGTATTTT.

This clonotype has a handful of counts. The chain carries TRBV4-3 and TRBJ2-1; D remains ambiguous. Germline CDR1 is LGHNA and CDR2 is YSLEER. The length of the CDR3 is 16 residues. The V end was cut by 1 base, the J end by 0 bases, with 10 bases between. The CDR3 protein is CASSQVVRSSYNEQFF. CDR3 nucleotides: TGCGCCAGCAGCCAAGTGGTCAGGAGCTCCTACAATGAGCAGTTCTTC.

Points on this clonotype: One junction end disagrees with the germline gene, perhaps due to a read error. DNA for the CDR3: TGTGCTAGCAGCCGAAGACTAGCGGGACACCAAGAGACCCAGTACTTC. Protein sequence: CASSRRLAGHQETQYF. V is TRBV4-2 and J is TRBJ2-5; 11 bases are a match to TRBD2. The CDR3 consists of 16 residues. From germline, CDR1 is LGHNA and CDR2 YNFKEQ.

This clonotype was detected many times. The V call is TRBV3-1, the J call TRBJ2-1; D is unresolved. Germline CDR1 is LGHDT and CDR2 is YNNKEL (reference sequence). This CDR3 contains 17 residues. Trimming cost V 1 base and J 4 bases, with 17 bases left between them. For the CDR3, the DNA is TGTGCCAGCAGCCAAGCCGGAGTAGAGGCCCTTTACAATGAGCAGTTCTTC. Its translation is CASSQAGVEALYNEQFF.

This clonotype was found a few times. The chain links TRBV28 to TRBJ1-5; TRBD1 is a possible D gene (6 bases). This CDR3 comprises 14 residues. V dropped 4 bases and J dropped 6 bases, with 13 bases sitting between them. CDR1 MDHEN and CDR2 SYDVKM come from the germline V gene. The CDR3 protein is CASSYQGLGQPQHF. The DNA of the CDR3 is TGTGCCAGCAGTTATCAGGGGCTGGGTCAGCCCCAGCATTTT.

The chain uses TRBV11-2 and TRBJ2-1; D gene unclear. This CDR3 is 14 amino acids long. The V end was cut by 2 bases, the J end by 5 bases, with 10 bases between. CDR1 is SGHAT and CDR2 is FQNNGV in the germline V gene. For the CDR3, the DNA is TGTGCCAGCAGCTTAACCTGGCCCGACAATGAGCAGTTCTTC. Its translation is CASSLTWPDNEQFF.

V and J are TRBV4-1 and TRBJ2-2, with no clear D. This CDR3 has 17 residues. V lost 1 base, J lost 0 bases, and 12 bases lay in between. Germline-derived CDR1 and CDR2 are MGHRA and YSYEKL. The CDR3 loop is CASSQASLVPNTGELFF. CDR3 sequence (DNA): TGCGCCAGCAGCCAAGCGAGCCTAGTCCCGAACACCGGGGAGCTGTTTTTT.

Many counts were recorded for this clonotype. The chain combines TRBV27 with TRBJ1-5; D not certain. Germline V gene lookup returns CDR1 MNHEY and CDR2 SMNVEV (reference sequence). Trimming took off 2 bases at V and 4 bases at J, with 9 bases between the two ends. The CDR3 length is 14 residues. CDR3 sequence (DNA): TGTGCCAGCAGTTTAGGAGGAGCTAATCAGCCCCAGCATTTT. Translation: CASSLGGANQPQHF.

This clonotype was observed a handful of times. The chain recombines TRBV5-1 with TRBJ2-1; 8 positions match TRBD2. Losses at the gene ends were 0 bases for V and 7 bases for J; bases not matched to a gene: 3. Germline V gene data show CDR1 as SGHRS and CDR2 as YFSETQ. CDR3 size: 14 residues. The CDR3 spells CASSLAGTSNEQFF. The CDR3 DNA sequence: TGCGCCAGCAGCTTGGCCGGGACTAGTAATGAGCAGTTCTTC. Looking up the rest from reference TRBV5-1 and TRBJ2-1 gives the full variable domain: KAGVTQTPRYLIKTRGQQVTLSCSPISGHRSVSWYQQTPGQGLQFLFEYFSETQRNKGNFPGRFSGRQFSNSRSEMNVSTLELGDSALYLCASSLAGTSNEQFFGPGTRLTVL.

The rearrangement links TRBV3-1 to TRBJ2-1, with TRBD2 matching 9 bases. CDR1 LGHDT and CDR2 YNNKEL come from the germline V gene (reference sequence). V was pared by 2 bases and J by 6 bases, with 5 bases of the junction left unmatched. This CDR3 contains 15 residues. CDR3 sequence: CASSQSAGGLNEQFF. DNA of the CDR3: TGTGCCAGCAGCCAATCGGCGGGAGGGCTCAATGAGCAGTTCTTC.

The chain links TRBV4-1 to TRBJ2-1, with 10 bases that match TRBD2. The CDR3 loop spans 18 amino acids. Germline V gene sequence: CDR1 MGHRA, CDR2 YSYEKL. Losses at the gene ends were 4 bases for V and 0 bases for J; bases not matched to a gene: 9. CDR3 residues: CASSPHKASGSSYNEQFF. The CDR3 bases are TGCGCCAGCAGCCCGCATAAGGCTAGCGGGAGCTCCTACAATGAGCAGTTCTTC.

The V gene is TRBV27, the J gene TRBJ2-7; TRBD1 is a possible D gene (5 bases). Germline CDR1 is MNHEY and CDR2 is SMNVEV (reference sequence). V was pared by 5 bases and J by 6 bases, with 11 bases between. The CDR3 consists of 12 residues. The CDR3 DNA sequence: TGTGCCAGCAGTATGGCAGGGCTCGAGCAGTACTTC. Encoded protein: CASSMAGLEQYF.

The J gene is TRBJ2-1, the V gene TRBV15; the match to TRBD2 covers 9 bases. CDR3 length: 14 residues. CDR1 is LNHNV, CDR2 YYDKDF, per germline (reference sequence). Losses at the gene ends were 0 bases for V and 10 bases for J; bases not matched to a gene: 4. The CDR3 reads CATSRDRLAGEQFF. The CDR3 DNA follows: TGTGCCACCAGCAGAGATCGGCTAGCGGGAGAGCAGTTCTTC.

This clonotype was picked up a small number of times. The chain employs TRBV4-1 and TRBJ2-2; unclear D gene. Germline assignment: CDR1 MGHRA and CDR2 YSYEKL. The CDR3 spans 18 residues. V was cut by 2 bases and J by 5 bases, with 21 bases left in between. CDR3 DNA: TGCGCCAGCAGCCAACAAAGGTTGATGGACGTTGGAACCGGGGAGCTGTTTTTT. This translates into CASSQQRLMDVGTGELFF.

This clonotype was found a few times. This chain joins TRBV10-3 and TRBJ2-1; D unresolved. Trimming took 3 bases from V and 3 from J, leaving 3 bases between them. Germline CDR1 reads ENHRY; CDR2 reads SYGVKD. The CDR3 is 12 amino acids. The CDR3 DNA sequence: TGTGCCATCAGTGACTACTACAATGAGCAGTTCTTC. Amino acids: CAISDYYNEQFF.

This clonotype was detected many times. CDR3 amino acids: CASKRTGKETQYF. The CDR3 DNA reads TGCGCCAGCAAACGGACAGGGAAAGAGACCCAGTACTTC. V usage is TRBV5-1 and J usage is TRBJ2-5; 8 nucleotides match TRBD1. The germline gives CDR1 SGHRS, CDR2 YFSETQ. This CDR3 region has 13 residues. With V trimmed by 6 bases and J by 3 bases, 4 bases remained unmatched.

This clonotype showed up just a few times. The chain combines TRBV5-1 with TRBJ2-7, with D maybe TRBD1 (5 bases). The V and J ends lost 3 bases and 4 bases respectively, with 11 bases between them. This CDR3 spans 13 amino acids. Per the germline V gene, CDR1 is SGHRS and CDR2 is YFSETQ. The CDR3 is CASSWVQGYEQYF. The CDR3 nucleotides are TGCGCCAGCAGCTGGGTCCAGGGTTACGAGCAGTACTTC.

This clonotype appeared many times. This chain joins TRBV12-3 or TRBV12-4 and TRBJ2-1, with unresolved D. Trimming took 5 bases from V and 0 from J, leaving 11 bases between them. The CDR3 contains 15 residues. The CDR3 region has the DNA TGTGCCAGCAGTCCCCAAATTAGCTCCTACAATGAGCAGTTCTTC. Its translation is CASSPQISSYNEQFF.

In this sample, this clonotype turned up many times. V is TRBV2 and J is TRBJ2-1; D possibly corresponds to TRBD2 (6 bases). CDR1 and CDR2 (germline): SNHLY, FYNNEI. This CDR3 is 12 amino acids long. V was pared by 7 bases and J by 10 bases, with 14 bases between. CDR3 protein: CASTLLSGEQFF. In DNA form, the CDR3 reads TGTGCCAGCACCCTACTTAGCGGAGAGCAGTTCTTC.

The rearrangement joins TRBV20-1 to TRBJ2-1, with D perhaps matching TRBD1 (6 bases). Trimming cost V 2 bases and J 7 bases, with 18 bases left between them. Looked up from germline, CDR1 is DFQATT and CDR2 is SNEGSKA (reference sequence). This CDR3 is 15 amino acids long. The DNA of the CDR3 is TGCAGTGCTAGAAATCCTCCTACAGGGCGGAATGAGCAGTTCTTC. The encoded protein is CSARNPPTGRNEQFF.

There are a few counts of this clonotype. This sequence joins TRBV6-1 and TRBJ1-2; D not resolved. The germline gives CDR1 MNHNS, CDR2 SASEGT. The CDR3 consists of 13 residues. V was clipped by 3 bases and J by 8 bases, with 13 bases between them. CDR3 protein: CASSDFPAEGYTF. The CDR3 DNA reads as TGTGCCAGCAGTGATTTCCCGGCCGAGGGCTACACCTTC.

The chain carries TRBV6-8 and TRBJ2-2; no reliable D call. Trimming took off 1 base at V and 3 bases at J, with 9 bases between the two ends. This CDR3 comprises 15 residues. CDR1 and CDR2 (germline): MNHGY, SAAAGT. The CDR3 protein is CASSYLGIYTGELFF. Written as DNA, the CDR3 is TGTGCCAGCAGTTACTTAGGGATATACACCGGGGAGCTGTTTTTT.

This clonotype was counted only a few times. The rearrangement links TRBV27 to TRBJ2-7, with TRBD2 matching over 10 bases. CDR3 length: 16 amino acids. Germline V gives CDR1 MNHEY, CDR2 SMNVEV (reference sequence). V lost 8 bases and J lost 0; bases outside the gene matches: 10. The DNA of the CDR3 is TGTGCCAGCGGAGGGGTAGGACTAGCGGCCTCCTACGAGCAGTACTTC. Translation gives CASGGVGLAASYEQYF.